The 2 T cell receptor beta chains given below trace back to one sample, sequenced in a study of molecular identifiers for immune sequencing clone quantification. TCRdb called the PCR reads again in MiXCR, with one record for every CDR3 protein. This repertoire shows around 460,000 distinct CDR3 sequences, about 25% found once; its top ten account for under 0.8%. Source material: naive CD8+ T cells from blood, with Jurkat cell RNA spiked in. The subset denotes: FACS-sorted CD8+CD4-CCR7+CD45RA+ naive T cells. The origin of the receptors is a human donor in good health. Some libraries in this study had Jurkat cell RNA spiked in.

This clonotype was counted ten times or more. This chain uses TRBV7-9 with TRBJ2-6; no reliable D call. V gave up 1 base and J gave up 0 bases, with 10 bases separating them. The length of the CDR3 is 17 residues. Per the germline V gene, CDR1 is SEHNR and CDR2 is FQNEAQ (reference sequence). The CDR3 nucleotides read TGTGCCAGCAGCTTAGAGTTGGGTAGCTCTGGGGCCAACGTCCTGACTTTC. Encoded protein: CASSLELGSSGANVLTF.

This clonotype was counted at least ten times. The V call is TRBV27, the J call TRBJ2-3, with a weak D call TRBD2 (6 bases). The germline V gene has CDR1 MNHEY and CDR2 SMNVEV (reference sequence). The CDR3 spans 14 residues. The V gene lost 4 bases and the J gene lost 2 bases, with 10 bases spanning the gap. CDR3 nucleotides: TGTGCCAGCAGTTCTGGAGGGAACACAGATACGCAGTATTTT. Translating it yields CASSSGGNTDTQYF.